This T cell receptor (beta chain) was identified in a study of blood T cell repertoires in COVID-19. Background on the study: The analysed material was cDNA or gDNA that came from T cells, B-cell-depleted T cells, or PBMCs.

Sequencing used immunoSEQ multiplex PCR; TCRdb keeps in-frame clones, though not all of them. The sample shows 250,000 to 350,000 clones, 89% of them seen only once. The junction had 10 bases not matched to a gene; V was cut back by 4 bases and J by 10 bases. The length of the CDR3 is 14 residues. Germline V gene lookup returns CDR1 SGHRS and CDR2 YFSETQ. Specimen: peripheral blood. The sequence was collected from a woman aged 55-70 years with acute or convalescent COVID-19. This chain joins TRBV5-1 and TRBJ2-1; the match to TRBD1 covers 8 bases. The CDR3 sequence: CASSGGTGPREQFF. The CDR3 DNA sequence: TGCGCCAGCAGCGGCGGGACAGGCCCTCGGGAGCAGTTCTTC. Supplemented by reference TRBV5-1 and TRBJ2-1, the full variable domain reads KAGVTQTPRYLIKTRGQQVTLSCSPISGHRSVSWYQQTPGQGLQFLFEYFSETQRNKGNFPGRFSGRQFSNSRSEMNVSTLELGDSALYLCASSGGTGPREQFFGPGTRLTVL.